This record covers a single TCR beta chain. The antigen is not known. The study ran its PCR with 60 Vbeta and 13 Jbeta primers. Here immunoSEQ multiplex PCR was the method, and the copy in TCRdb shows in-frame clones only, minus some. Recorded for this sample: tens of thousands of clones. This sample is drawn from a study of cytomegalovirus exposure and HLA in healthy donors. The study's findings and limits: Prior analysis indicated that the majority of TCR beta V segments exhibited productivity approximately 90% or approximately 30% of the time.

Sequences were obtained from PBMCs. The clonotype comes from a woman in her twenties or thirties in good health and CMV-seronegative.

The CDR3 is CAWSRAQGEKLFF. As DNA, the CDR3 is TGTGCCTGGAGTCGAGCGCAGGGTGAAAAACTGTTTTTT. The rearrangement links TRBV30 to TRBJ1-4; a possible D gene is TRBD1 (5 bases). With 2 bases removed from V and 7 bases from J, the gap between germline ends came to 11 bases. The CDR3 is made up of 13 amino acids. CDR1 is GTSNPN and CDR2 is SVGIG in the germline V gene (reference sequence).